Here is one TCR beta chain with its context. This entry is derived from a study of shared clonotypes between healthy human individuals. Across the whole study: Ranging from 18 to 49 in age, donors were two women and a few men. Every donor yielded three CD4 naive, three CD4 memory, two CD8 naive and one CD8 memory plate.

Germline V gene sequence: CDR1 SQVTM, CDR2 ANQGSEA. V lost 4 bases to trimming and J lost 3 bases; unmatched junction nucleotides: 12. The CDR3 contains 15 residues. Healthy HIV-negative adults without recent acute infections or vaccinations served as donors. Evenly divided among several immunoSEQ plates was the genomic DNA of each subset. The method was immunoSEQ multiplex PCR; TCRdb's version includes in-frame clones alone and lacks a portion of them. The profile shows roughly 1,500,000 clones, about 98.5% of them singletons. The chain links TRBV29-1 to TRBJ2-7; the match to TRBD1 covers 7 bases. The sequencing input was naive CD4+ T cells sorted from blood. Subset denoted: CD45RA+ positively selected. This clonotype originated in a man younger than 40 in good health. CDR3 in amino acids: CSVVGPRDSVYEQYF. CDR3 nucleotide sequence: TGCAGCGTTGTGGGACCCCGGGACAGCGTCTACGAGCAGTACTTC.